These T cell receptor beta chains were read from a single sample in a study of T cell responses to AZD1222 COVID-19 vaccine. Generated by immunoSEQ multiplex PCR, the TCRdb table keeps only in-frame clones and is missing some. The table shows around 150,000 clones, with 92% occurring only once. Sequenced material: peripheral blood, taken 28 days after the second AZD1222 dose. These TCRs come from an adult who received the AZD1222 COVID-19 vaccine. Both conserved end residues are part of each CDR3.

CDR3 protein: CASSQVEKLFF
J gene: TRBJ1-4
V gene: TRBV3-1/TRBV3-2

CDR3 protein: CASSLLANYGYTF
J gene: TRBJ1-2
V gene: TRBV6-2/TRBV6-3

CDR3 protein: CASSQDVGYGYTF
J gene: TRBJ1-2
V gene: TRBV3-1/TRBV3-2

CDR3 protein: CASREFSNYGYTF
J gene: TRBJ1-2
V gene: TRBV6-5

CDR3 protein: CASSQDPSSGGGELFF
J gene: TRBJ2-2
V gene: TRBV4-2

CDR3 protein: CASSQDPGGYNEQFF
J gene: TRBJ2-1
V gene: TRBV4-1

CDR3 protein: CASSLTGLNYGYTF
J gene: TRBJ1-2
V gene: TRBV5-1

CDR3 protein: CASSRVDFSLGTGELFF
J gene: TRBJ2-2
V gene: TRBV4-1

CDR3 protein: CASSPTGGVNTEAFF
J gene: TRBJ1-1
V gene: TRBV9

CDR3 protein: CASSFVGGGSPLHF
J gene: TRBJ1-6
V gene: TRBV27

CDR3 protein: CASSDRTPRSPLHF
J gene: TRBJ1-6
V gene: TRBV10-2

CDR3 protein: CAWSLPPAGDYEQYF
J gene: TRBJ2-7
V gene: TRBV30

CDR3 protein: CASSPSGTDNSPLHF
J gene: TRBJ1-6
V gene: TRBV5-1